This TCR beta chain comes out of a study of beta chain features in type 1 diabetes. The whole isolated RNA underwent reverse transcription, so sequencing captured expressed TCRB transcripts. Assay used: immunoSEQ multiplex PCR; TCRdb lists only in-frame clones, some missing. Of about 150,000 clones listed, 8.5% to 14% are singletons. Sequencing was carried out using central memory CD4+ T cells from blood. The TCR was taken from a man aged 18 to 29 in good health.

The CDR3 sequence is CASSLVAGLNTEAFF. DNA for the CDR3: TGTGCCAGCAGCTTAGTCGCCGGATTGAACACTGAAGCTTTCTTT. The chain carries TRBV7-9 and TRBJ1-1, with D unclear. CDR3 length equals 15 residues. Trimming took 1 base from V and 0 from J, leaving 9 bases between them. In germline, CDR1 is SEHNR, CDR2 FQNEAQ (reference sequence).